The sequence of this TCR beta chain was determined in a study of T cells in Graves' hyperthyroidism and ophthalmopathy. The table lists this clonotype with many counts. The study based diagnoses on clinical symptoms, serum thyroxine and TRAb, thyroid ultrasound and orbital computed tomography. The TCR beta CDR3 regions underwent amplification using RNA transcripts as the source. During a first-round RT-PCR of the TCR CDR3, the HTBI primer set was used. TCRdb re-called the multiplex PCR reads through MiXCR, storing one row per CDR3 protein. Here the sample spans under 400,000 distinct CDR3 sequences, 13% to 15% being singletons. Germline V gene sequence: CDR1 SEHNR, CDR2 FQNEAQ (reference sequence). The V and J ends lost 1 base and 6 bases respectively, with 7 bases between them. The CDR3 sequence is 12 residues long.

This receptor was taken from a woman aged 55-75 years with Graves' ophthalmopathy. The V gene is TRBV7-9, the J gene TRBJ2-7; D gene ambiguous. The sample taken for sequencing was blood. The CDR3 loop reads CASSLDVSEQYF. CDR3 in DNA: TGTGCCAGCAGCTTAGATGTGTCCGAGCAGTACTTC.